This T cell receptor (beta chain) originates from a study of response to subunit inactivated influenza vaccine. Study observations and caveats: Each seasonal influenza vaccination, the authors suggested, recruits few new T cells.

To note about this clonotype: Its antigen is undetermined. A much larger clone lies a single base off, so this may be a read error.

V lost 7 bases to trimming and J lost 2 bases, with 15 bases between them. The germline gives CDR1 MDHEN, CDR2 SYDVKM. This CDR3 spans 15 amino acids. TCRdb reanalysed the RT-PCR reads using MiXCR and keeps one entry per CDR3 protein. Among 560,000 or so distinct CDR3 sequences listed, less than 10% were seen once. V and J are TRBV28 and TRBJ1-5; D is unclear. The receptor was derived from a man between 45 and 75 years old who received an inactivated influenza vaccine. The material was PBMCs from blood, obtained roughly 24 months after vaccination. CDR3 nucleotides: TGTGCCAGCACCGGGTGGTTCGGGGGCAATCAGCCCCAGCATTTT. Translation: CASTGWFGGNQPQHF.